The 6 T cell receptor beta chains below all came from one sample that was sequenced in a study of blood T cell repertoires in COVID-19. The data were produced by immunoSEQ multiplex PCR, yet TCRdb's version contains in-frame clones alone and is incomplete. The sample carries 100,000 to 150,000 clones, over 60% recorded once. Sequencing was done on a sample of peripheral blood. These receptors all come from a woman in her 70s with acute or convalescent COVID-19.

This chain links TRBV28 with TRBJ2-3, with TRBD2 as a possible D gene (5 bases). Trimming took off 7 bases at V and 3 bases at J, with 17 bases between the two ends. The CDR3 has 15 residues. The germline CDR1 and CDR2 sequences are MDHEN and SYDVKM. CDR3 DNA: TGTGCCAGCATTCTTGGAGCGGCTAATACAGATACGCAGTATTTT. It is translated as CASILGAANTDTQYF.

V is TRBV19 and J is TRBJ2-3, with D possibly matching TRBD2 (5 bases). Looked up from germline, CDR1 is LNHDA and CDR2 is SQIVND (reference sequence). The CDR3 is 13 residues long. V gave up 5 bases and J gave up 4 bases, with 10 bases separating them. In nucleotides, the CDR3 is TGTGCCAGTAGTGCCTTGGGAGCAGATACGCAGTATTTT. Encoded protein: CASSALGADTQYF.

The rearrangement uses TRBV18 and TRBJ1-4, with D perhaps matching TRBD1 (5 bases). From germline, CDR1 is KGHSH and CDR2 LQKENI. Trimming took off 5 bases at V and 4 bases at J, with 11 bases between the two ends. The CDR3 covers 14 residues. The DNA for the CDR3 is TGTGCCAGCTCATCCGCACAGGATAATGAAAAACTGTTTTTT. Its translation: CASSSAQDNEKLFF. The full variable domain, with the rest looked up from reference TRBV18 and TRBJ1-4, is NAGVMQNPRHLVRRRGQEARLRCSPMKGHSHVYWYRQLPEEGLKFMVYLQKENIIDESGMPKERFSAEFPKEGPSILRIQQVVRGDSAAYFCASSSAQDNEKLFFGSGTQLSVL.

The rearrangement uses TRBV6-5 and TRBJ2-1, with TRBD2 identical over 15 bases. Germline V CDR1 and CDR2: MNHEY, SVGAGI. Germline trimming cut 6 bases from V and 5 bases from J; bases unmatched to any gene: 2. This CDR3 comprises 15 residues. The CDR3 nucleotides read TGTGCCAGCAGAGGACTAGCGGGAGGGGACAATGAGCAGTTCTTC. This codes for CASRGLAGGDNEQFF.

CDR3 amino acids: CASSLFSSGGGIYF. The CDR3 nucleotides are TGTGCCAGCAGTTTATTCTCGTCAGGAGGAGGCATATATTTT. The chain couples TRBV28 to TRBJ1-3; D is ambiguous. V lost 1 base to trimming and J lost 12 bases, with 16 bases between them. Germline V lookup: CDR1 MDHEN, CDR2 SYDVKM. There are 14 residues in the CDR3.

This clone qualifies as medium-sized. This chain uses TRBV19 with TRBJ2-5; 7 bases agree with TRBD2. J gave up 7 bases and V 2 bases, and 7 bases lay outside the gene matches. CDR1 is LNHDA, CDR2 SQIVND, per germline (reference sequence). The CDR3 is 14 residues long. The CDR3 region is CASSIRIGEGTQYF. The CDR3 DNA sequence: TGTGCCAGTAGTATACGTATAGGGGAGGGGACCCAGTACTTC.